The rows below give T cell receptor beta chains drawn from one sample of a study of cytomegalovirus exposure and HLA in healthy donors. Only in-frame clones appear in the TCRdb table, and some are missing; sequencing was by immunoSEQ multiplex PCR. The sample shows around 180,000 clones, around 81% of them seen only once. Specimen: PBMCs. The source is a man aged 40-55 years in good health and CMV-seronegative. Each CDR3 is given with its conserved first and last residue. D genes are given only for firm matches. The size of a clone is reported for some rows only, either as once, few or many, or as a class for expanded clones.

TRBV5-8	.	18	TRBD2	TRBJ2-3	TGTGCCAGCAGCTTGAAACTAGCGGGAGGGGATTCCACAGATACGCAGTATTTT	CASSLKLAGGDSTDTQYF
TRBV2	.	11	.	TRBJ1-6	TGTGCCAGCCGGCGGAATTCACCCCTCCACTTT	CASRRNSPLHF
TRBV11-3	.	15	TRBD2	TRBJ2-7	TGTGCCAGCAGCTTGGGGGGACTAGCCTTCCACGAGCAGTACTTC	CASSLGGLAFHEQYF
TRBV6-6	.	15	TRBD1	TRBJ1-6	TGTGCCAGCAGTCCCACAGGGGTCCATAATTCACCCCTCCACTTT	CASSPTGVHNSPLHF
TRBV19	.	15	.	TRBJ1-5	TGTGCCAGTAGTGAAGACAGTTATAGCAATCAGCCCCAGCATTTT	CASSEDSYSNQPQHF
TRBV11-3	.	13	.	TRBJ1-1	TGTGCCAGCAGCTTTAGGACTGCCACTGAAGCTTTCTTT	CASSFRTATEAFF
TRBV18	.	16	TRBD1	TRBJ1-5	TGTGCCAGCTCACCTGCACAGGGGGCGGTCGATCAGCCCCAGCATTTT	CASSPAQGAVDQPQHF
TRBV2	.	14	.	TRBJ2-3	TGTGCCAGCAGTGGGGACTGGAACACAGATACGCAGTATTTT	CASSGDWNTDTQYF
TRBV7-2	.	14	TRBD1	TRBJ2-7	TGTGCCAGCAGCTTTGGGGACAGGGCCCACGAGCAGTACTTC	CASSFGDRAHEQYF
TRBV7-9	.	17	.	TRBJ1-5	TGTGCCAGCAGCCGAACGGGGATCAGCTCCCCGCAGGGGACCCAGCATTTT	CASSRTGISSPQGTQHF
TRBV6-5	.	14	.	TRBJ1-5	TGTGCCAGCAGTCTTCGGCGGGATAGGGCGCCCCAGCATTTT	CASSLRRDRAPQHF
TRBV30	.	13	TRBD1	TRBJ1-4	TGTGCCTGGCGAGGACAGGGTGCGGAAAAACTGTTTTTT	CAWRGQGAEKLFF
TRBV18	.	14	TRBD1	TRBJ2-7	TGTGCCAGCCTAATGGACAGGGGGATGGACGAGCAGTACTTC	CASLMDRGMDEQYF
TRBV6-5	.	15	.	TRBJ1-5	TGTGCCAGCAGGCCGGAGGGGCAGAACCATCAGCCCCAGCATTTT	CASRPEGQNHQPQHF
TRBV6-5	.	14	.	TRBJ1-1	TGTGCCAGCAGTTCGGTAGGGGTCGGAACTGAAGCTTTCTTT	CASSSVGVGTEAFF
TRBV29-1	.	12	.	TRBJ1-1	TGCAGCTCCCGGACAGCGAACACTGAAGCTTTCTTT	CSSRTANTEAFF
TRBV4-1	.	14	.	TRBJ2-7	TGCGCCAGCAGCCCCCGGGACTTCTCCTACGAGCAGTACTTC	CASSPRDFSYEQYF
TRBV5-4	.	15	.	TRBJ1-6	TGTGCCAGCAGCTCCGGGACAAGCCCAAATTCACCCCTCCACTTT	CASSSGTSPNSPLHF
TRBV5-4	few	14	.	TRBJ1-2	TGTGCCAGCAGCCTAACCAATATTCGCGGTGGCTACACCTTC	CASSLTNIRGGYTF
TRBV9	.	18	TRBD1	TRBJ2-2	TGTGCCAGCAGCGTAAGGGCAACCCAGGGGGCCAGCGCCGGGGAGCTGTTTTTT	CASSVRATQGASAGELFF
TRBV2	.	12	TRBD1	TRBJ1-2	TGTGCCAGCACCGACAGGGGCTATGGCTACACCTTC	CASTDRGYGYTF
TRBV4-3	few	15	.	TRBJ1-1	TGCGCCAGCAGCCAAGGTCCCCAGGGAAACACTGAAGCTTTCTTT	CASSQGPQGNTEAFF
TRBV12-5	.	16	TRBD2	TRBJ2-2	TGTGCTAGTGGTTTGGTACGCGGGGGTGGCACCGGGGAGCTGTTTTTT	CASGLVRGGGTGELFF
TRBV27	.	15	TRBD2	TRBJ2-7	TGTGCCAGCAGTTTAGTGACTAGCGGTGGCCACGAGCAGTACTTC	CASSLVTSGGHEQYF
TRBV6-5	few	13	TRBD2	TRBJ2-5	TGTGCCAGCACCACTAGCGGCCGGTCGGAGCAGTACTTC	CASTTSGRSEQYF
TRBV7-8	.	15	TRBD1	TRBJ1-2	TGTGCCAGCAGCTCCGACAGGGGGACATGGGATGGCTACACCTTC	CASSSDRGTWDGYTF
TRBV9	.	13	.	TRBJ1-3	TGTGCCAGCAGCCTCGGGGAGGGGAACACCATATATTTT	CASSLGEGNTIYF
TRBV6-6	.	15	TRBD1	TRBJ2-7	TGTGCCAGCAGTCCCCGGGACAGGGGCAACTACGAGCAGTACTTC	CASSPRDRGNYEQYF
TRBV28	.	12	.	TRBJ2-1	TGTGCCACCCTCTCGGATCGTACTACTCAGTTCTTC	CATLSDRTTQFF
TRBV6-5	once	12	.	TRBJ1-4	TGTGCCAGCAGCAGGGTTAATGAAAAACTGTTTTTT	CASSRVNEKLFF
TRBV18	.	16	.	TRBJ1-4	TGTGCCAGCTCACCCGGACAGATATCAACTAATGAAAAACTGTTTTTT	CASSPGQISTNEKLFF
TRBV9	.	15	TRBD2	TRBJ2-5	TGTGCCAGCAGCCCTGGTGGTAGCGGGGGAGAGACCCAGTACTTC	CASSPGGSGGETQYF
TRBV6-1	.	14	.	TRBJ2-7	TGTGCCACCTCACTAAGGGCAGGGGCAAACGAGCAGTACTTC	CATSLRAGANEQYF
TRBV27	once	13	TRBD1	TRBJ2-5	TGTGCCAGCAGTAGCAGGGGGAAGGGGACCCAGTACTTC	CASSSRGKGTQYF
TRBV7-9	.	14	.	TRBJ1-3	TGTTCCAGCAGCCACACCGGGATTGGAAACACCATATATTTT	CSSSHTGIGNTIYF
TRBV5-1	.	15	TRBD2	TRBJ2-3	TGCGCCAGCAGCATTAGCGGGTTCCGCACAGATACGCAGTATTTT	CASSISGFRTDTQYF
TRBV7-3	.	13	.	TRBJ2-2	TGTGCCAGCAGCTTGTGGGAGACCGGGGAGCTGTTTTTT	CASSLWETGELFF
TRBV9	once	20	TRBD1	TRBJ2-2	TGTGCCAGCAGCGGGAGACGGGCCACGGGGACAGGGGGCTACACCGGGGAGCTGTTTTTT	CASSGRRATGTGGYTGELFF
TRBV5-5	.	13	.	TRBJ2-7	TGTGCCAGCAGCTTGTGGCTCACCTACGAGCAGTACTTC	CASSLWLTYEQYF
TRBV7-3	.	15	TRBD2	TRBJ2-2	TGTGCCAGCAGCCTTACTAGCGGCCGCACCGGGGAGCTGTTTTTT	CASSLTSGRTGELFF